The 2 T cell receptor beta chains below were found in one sample sequenced in a study of T cells after yellow fever vaccination. TCRdb called the 5' RACE reads again in MiXCR, with one record for every CDR3 protein. The sample comprises 250,000 to 300,000 distinct CDR3 sequences, 5.2% of which are singletons, and approximately 3.5% rests with the top ten. Source: CD4+ T cells sorted from PBMCs, taken on the day of the yellow fever booster vaccination. These receptor sequences come from a man between 18 and 29 years old who received the YFV17D yellow fever vaccine.

The chain carries TRBV21-1 and TRBJ2-5; TRBD2 is the table's D call and was not checked against the DNA. TRBV21-1 is reported as a pseudogene. This CDR3 contains 14 residues. CDR3 sequence (DNA): TGTGCCAGCAGCAAAGTCAGGGCCGGGGGGGCCCAGTACTTC. Protein product: CASSKVRAGGAQYF.

This clonotype was picked up a small number of times. The junction does not match germline at one end; this may be a read error. The chain uses TRBV18 and TRBJ1-6; D unresolved. Germline V gives CDR1 KGHSH, CDR2 LQKENI. The CDR3 runs 12 residues. CDR3 sequence (DNA): TGTGCCAGCTCAACACCTAATTCACCCCTCCACTTT. Its protein product is CASSTPNSPLHF.